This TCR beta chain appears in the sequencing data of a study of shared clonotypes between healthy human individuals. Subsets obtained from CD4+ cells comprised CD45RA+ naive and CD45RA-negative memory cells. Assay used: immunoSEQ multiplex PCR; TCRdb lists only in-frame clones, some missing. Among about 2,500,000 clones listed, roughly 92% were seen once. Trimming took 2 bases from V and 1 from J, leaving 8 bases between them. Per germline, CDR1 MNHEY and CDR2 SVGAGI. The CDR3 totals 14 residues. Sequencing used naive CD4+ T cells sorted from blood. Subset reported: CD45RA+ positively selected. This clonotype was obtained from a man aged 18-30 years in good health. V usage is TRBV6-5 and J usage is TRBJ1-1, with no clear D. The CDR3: CASSYGWANTEAFF. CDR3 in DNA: TGTGCCAGCAGTTACGGGTGGGCGAACACTGAAGCTTTCTTT.